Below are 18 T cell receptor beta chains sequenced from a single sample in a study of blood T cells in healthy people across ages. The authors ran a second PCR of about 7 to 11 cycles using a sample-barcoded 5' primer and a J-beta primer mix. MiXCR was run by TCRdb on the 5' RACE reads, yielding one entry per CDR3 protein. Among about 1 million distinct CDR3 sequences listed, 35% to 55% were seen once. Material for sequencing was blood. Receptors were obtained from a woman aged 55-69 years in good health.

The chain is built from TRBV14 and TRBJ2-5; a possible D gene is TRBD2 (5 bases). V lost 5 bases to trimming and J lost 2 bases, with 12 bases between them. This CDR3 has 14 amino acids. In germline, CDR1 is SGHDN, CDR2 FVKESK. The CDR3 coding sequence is TGTGCCAGCAGCGTCAGGAGACTACAAGAGACCCAGTACTTC. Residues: CASSVRRLQETQYF.

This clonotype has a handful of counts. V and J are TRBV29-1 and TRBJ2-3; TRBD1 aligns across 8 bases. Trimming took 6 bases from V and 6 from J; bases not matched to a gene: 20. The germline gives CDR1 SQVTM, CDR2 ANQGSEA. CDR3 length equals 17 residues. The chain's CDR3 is CSVAPTGAMSTHDTQYF. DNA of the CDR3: TGCAGCGTCGCTCCGACAGGGGCCATGAGCACACACGATACGCAGTATTTT.

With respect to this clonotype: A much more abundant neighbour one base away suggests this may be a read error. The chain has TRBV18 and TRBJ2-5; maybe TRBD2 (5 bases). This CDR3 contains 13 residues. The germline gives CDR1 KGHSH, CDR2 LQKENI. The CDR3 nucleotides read TGTGCCGGCTCACTGACCTCGATGGGAGAGCAGTACTTC. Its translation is CAGSLTSMGEQYF.

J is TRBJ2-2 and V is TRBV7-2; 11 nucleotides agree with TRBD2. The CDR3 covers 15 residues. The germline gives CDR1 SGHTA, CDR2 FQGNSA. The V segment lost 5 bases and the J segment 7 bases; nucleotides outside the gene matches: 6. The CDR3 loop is CASSTLAGVHGELFF. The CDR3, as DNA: TGTGCCAGCAGCACACTAGCGGGAGTTCACGGGGAGCTGTTTTTT.

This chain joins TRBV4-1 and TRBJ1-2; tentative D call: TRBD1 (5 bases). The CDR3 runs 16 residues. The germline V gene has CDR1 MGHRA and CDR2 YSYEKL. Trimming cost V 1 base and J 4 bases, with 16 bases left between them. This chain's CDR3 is CASSQGAKQALYGYTF. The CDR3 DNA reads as TGCGCCAGCAGCCAAGGGGCTAAACAGGCGCTCTATGGCTACACCTTC.

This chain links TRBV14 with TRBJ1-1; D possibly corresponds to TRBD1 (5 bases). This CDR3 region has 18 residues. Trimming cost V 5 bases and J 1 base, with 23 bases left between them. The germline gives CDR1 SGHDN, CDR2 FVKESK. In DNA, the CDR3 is TGTGCCAGCAGCTCCAGGGCGGGCGCGGTAGGTTGGAACACTGAAGCTTTCTTT. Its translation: CASSSRAGAVGWNTEAFF.

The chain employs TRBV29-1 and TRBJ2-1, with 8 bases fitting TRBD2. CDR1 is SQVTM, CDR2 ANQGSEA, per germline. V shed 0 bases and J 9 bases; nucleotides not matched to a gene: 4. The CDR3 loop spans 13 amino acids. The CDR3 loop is CSVEESAGGEQFF. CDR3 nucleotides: TGCAGCGTTGAAGAATCGGCGGGAGGTGAGCAGTTCTTC.

The CDR3 DNA reads TGTGCCAGCAGGGGACTAGCTATTAATGAGCAGTACTTC. Protein: CASRGLAINEQYF. The V call is TRBV28, the J call TRBJ2-1; 9 nucleotides match TRBD2. TRBJ2-7 matches the DNA end more closely, so the J call is doubtful. The CDR3 is 13 amino acids. Germline V lookup: CDR1 MDHEN, CDR2 SYDVKM.

CDR3 sequence reads: CASSLEAAAQETQYF. CDR3 in DNA: TGTGCCAGCAGCTTAGAAGCAGCGGCCCAAGAGACCCAGTACTTC. The chain is built from TRBV7-8 and TRBJ2-5; maybe TRBD2 (5 bases). CDR3 length: 15 amino acids. Germline loops: CDR1 SGHVS, CDR2 FQNEAQ. The germline V and J ends were trimmed by 1 base and 1 base, with 10 bases remaining between them.

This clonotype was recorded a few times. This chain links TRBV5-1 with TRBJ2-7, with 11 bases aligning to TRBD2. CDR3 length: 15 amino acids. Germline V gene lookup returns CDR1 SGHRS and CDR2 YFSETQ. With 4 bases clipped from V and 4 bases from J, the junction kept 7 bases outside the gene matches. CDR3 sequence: CASSLTSGRGYEQYF. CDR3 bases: TGCGCCAGCAGCCTTACTAGCGGGAGAGGGTACGAGCAGTACTTC.

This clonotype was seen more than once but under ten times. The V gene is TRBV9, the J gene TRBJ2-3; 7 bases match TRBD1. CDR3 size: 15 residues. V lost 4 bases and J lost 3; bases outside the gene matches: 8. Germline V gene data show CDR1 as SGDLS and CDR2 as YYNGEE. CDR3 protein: CASSPSGGGTDTQYF. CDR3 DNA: TGTGCCAGCAGCCCCTCAGGGGGTGGGACAGATACGCAGTATTTT. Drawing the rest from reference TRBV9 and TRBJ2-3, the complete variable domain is DSGVTQTPKHLITATGQRVTLRCSPRSGDLSVYWYQQSLDQGLQFLIQYYNGEERAKGNILERFSAQQFPDLHSELNLSSLELGDSALYFCASSPSGGGTDTQYFGPGTRLTVL.

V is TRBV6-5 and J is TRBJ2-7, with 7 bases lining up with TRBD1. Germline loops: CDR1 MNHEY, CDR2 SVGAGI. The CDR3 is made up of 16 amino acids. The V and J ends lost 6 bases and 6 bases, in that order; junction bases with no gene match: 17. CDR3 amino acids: CASRGPGQAHLIEQYF. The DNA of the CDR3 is TGTGCCAGCAGGGGACCCGGACAGGCCCACCTTATCGAGCAGTACTTC.

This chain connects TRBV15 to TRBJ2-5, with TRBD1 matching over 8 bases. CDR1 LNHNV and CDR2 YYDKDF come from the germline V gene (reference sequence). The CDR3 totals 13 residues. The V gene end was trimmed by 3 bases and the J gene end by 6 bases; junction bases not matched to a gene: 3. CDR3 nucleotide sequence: TGTGCCACCAGCAGGGACAGGGTCCAGACCCAGTACTTC. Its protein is CATSRDRVQTQYF.

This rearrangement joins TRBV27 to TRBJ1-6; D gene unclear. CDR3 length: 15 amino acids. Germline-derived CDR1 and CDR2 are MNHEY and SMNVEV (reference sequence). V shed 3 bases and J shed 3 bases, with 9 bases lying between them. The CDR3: CASSLGGIYNSPLHF. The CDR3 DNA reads TGTGCCAGCAGTTTGGGAGGGATCTATAATTCACCCCTCCACTTT.

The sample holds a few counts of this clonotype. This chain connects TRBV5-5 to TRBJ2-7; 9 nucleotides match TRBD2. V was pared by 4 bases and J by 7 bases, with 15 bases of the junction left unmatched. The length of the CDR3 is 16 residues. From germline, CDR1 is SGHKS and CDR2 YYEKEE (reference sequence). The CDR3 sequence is CASSADGLAGIKEQYF. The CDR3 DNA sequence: TGTGCCAGCAGCGCCGACGGGCTAGCGGGAATTAAAGAGCAGTACTTC.

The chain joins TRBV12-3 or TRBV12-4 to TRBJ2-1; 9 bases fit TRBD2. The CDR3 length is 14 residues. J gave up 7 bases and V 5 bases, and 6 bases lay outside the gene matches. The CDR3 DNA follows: TGTGCCAGCAGTCCTATAGCGGGAGTAAATGAGCAGTTCTTC. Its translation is CASSPIAGVNEQFF.

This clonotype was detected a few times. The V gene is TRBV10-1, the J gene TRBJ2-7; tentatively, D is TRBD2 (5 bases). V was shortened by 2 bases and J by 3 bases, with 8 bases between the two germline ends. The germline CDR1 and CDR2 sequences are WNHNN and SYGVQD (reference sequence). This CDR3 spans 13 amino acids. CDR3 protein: CASSERDLYEQYF. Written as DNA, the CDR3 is TGCGCCAGCAGTGAGCGGGATCTCTACGAGCAGTACTTC.

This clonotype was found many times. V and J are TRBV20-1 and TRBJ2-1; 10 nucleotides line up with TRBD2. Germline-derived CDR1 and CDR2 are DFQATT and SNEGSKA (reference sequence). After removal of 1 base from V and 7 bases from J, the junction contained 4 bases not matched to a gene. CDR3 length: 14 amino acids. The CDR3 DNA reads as TGCAGTGCTAGAGGTCTAGCGGGAGTAAATGAGCAGTTCTTC. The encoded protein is CSARGLAGVNEQFF.